This passage covers 13 T cell receptor beta chains from one sample sequenced in a study of T cell repertoires in cytomegalovirus infection. TCRdb redid the calling of the reads with MiXCR, one entry per CDR3 protein. This sample has approximately 76,000 distinct CDR3 sequences; about 24% occur once, and the top ten carry roughly 50%. These TCRs' antigens remain unknown. The specimen was CD8+ T cells from cultured PBMCs, collected from culture after CMV antigen stimulation. These receptor sequences come from a human donor in good health (CMV status not recorded). Some clones in this sample may be carry-over from other donors' samples.

This chain joins TRBV7-9 and TRBJ2-2; 8 bases align to TRBD1. This CDR3 region has 17 residues. Per germline, CDR1 SEHNR and CDR2 FQNEAQ (reference sequence). The ends lost 3 bases at V and 6 bases at J; junction bases unmatched: 12. The chain's CDR3 is CASSFARTGTVSGELFF. In DNA, the CDR3 is TGTGCCAGCAGCTTTGCTCGGACAGGGACGGTATCCGGGGAGCTGTTTTTT.

This clonotype showed up just a few times. This chain uses TRBV4-3 with TRBJ2-1, with D hard to call. The CDR3 sequence is 16 residues long. Germline CDR1 is LGHNA and CDR2 is YSLEER. V was trimmed by 0 bases and J by 0 bases, leaving 9 bases between them. CDR3 protein: CASSQEASTSYNEQFF. Written as DNA, the CDR3 is TGCGCCAGCAGCCAAGAGGCCTCTACCTCCTACAATGAGCAGTTCTTC.

The rearrangement links TRBV7-9 to TRBJ1-2, with D unresolved. This CDR3 has 13 residues. Trimming removed 6 bases at V and 4 bases at J, with 12 bases between. Germline V gene lookup returns CDR1 SEHNR and CDR2 FQNEAQ (reference sequence). The CDR3 DNA is TGTGCCAGCAGTCCCCCCACTCTCTATGGCTACACCTTC. Its translation: CASSPPTLYGYTF.

Written as DNA, the CDR3 is TGTGCCAGCAGCTTTGGCCGTCTAGCGAGTGACAATGAGCAGTTCTTC. Its translation: CASSFGRLASDNEQFF. The V gene is TRBV5-6, the J gene TRBJ2-1; a possible D gene is TRBD2 (6 bases). The CDR3 runs to 16 residues. The V end lost 2 bases, the J end lost 5 bases, and 17 bases lay between the germline ends. Germline-derived CDR1 and CDR2 are SGHDT and YYEEEE.

The chain couples TRBV5-4 to TRBJ2-1; D unclear. With 0 bases removed from V and 3 bases from J, the gap between germline ends came to 7 bases. CDR3 length equals 14 residues. The V gene's germline CDR1 is SGHNT and CDR2 YYREEE (reference sequence). The CDR3 region is CASSLANSYNEQFF. CDR3 in DNA: TGTGCCAGCAGCTTGGCCAACAGCTACAATGAGCAGTTCTTC.

There are a few counts of this clonotype. The chain carries TRBV6-4 and TRBJ1-2; maybe TRBD1 (6 bases). This CDR3 is 11 amino acids long. Germline loops: CDR1 MRHNA, CDR2 SNTAGT. Trimming cost V 7 bases and J 6 bases, with 9 bases left between them. This CDR3 is CASNREDGYTF. In nucleotides, the CDR3 is TGTGCCAGCAACAGGGAAGATGGCTACACCTTC.

V gene TRBV27 combines with J gene TRBJ2-1; 8 positions agree with TRBD1. Per germline, CDR1 MNHEY and CDR2 SMNVEV (reference sequence). The V gene end was trimmed by 3 bases and the J gene end by 0 bases; junction bases not matched to a gene: 7. This CDR3 is built from 17 residues. The CDR3: CASSFFRTGSSYNEQFF. The CDR3 nucleotides are TGTGCCAGCAGTTTCTTCCGGACAGGGAGCTCCTACAATGAGCAGTTCTTC.

V is TRBV9 and J is TRBJ2-4; 13 bases match TRBD2. Trimming at V came to 3 bases and at J to 6 bases, leaving 6 bases not matched to a gene. Germline V gives CDR1 SGDLS, CDR2 YYNGEE. The CDR3 length is 16 residues. In nucleotides, the CDR3 is TGTGCCAGCAGCGCCGGACTAGCGGGGGCGGGAAACATTCAGTACTTC. It codes for CASSAGLAGAGNIQYF. Drawing the rest from reference TRBV9 and TRBJ2-4, the complete variable domain is DSGVTQTPKHLITATGQRVTLRCSPRSGDLSVYWYQQSLDQGLQFLIQYYNGEERAKGNILERFSAQQFPDLHSELNLSSLELGDSALYFCASSAGLAGAGNIQYFGAGTRLSVL.

The V and J genes are TRBV7-2 and TRBJ1-4, with D tentatively TRBD1 (5 bases). The V end was cut by 4 bases, the J end by 8 bases, with 17 bases between. The V gene's germline CDR1 is SGHTA and CDR2 FQGNSA. The CDR3 extends over 15 amino acids. The CDR3 here is CASSSRGEVGEKLFF. The CDR3 DNA follows: TGTGCCAGCAGCTCCCGGGGGGAGGTAGGGGAAAAACTGTTTTTT.

This clonotype was recorded only once. The chain links TRBV20-1 to TRBJ1-6; D is possibly TRBD1 (5 bases). Germline-derived CDR1 and CDR2 are DFQATT and SNEGSKA (reference sequence). The germline V and J ends were trimmed by 0 bases and 7 bases, with 10 bases remaining between them. The CDR3 length is 14 residues. The CDR3 DNA reads TGCAGTGCTAGAGAACGGGGGTTAAATTCACCCCTCCACTTT. Protein: CSARERGLNSPLHF.

The chain has TRBV2 and TRBJ1-2; D is unclear. This CDR3 is 13 amino acids long. Trimming removed 9 bases at V and 8 bases at J, with 19 bases between. Germline-derived CDR1 and CDR2 are SNHLY and FYNNEI. The CDR3 DNA sequence: TGTGCCAGTCCCGATGTCCCTAAGCACGGCTACACCTTC. It encodes CASPDVPKHGYTF.

J is TRBJ2-7 and V is TRBV12-3 or TRBV12-4; D is tentatively TRBD1 or TRBD2 (6 bases each). V was cut by 7 bases and J by 2 bases, with 12 bases left in between. The CDR3 sequence is 13 residues long. CDR3 nucleotides: TGTGCCAGCACCTGGGGGGACACCTACGAGCAGTACTTC. Its translation: CASTWGDTYEQYF.

This clonotype has at least ten counts. The chain couples TRBV18 to TRBJ2-7, with D maybe TRBD1 (5 bases). V dropped 2 bases and J dropped 4 bases, with 12 bases sitting between them. CDR1 and CDR2 (germline): KGHSH, LQKENI. The CDR3 has 14 amino acids. CDR3 loop: CASSPERTTYEQYF. DNA of the CDR3: TGTGCCAGCTCACCAGAAAGGACAACATACGAGCAGTACTTC.